These T cell receptor beta chains were read from a single sample in a study of CD8+CD57+ T cells in acquired aplastic anemia. Each CDR3 protein gets one entry after TCRdb re-called the reads with MiXCR. This table has 400,000 to 600,000 distinct CDR3 sequences, more than 25% appearing once. Specimen: sorted CD4+, CD8+, or CD8+CD57+ T cells (not recorded which) from PBMCs. The receptors derive from a human donor with aplastic anemia. Both conserved end residues are part of each CDR3. The D gene is left open where the match is weak. The size field is filled for only some rows; it gives once, few, many or a size class.

>-|TRBV19|TRBJ2-7|TRBD1
TGTGCCAGTAGCTTGACAGGGCCCTACGGGCAGTACTTC
CASSLTGPYGQYF
>many|TRBV20-1|TRBJ1-5|-
TGCAGTGCTAGAGAGGACAGCAATCAGCCCCAGCATTTT
CSAREDSNQPQHF
>few|TRBV25-1|TRBJ1-2|-
TGTGCCAGCAGTGGGCCGTTAGCTAACTATGGCTACACCTTC
CASSGPLANYGYTF
>-|TRBV19|TRBJ2-4|-
TGTGCCAGTAGCGGGCGGACCACAGGGGAGGTGCGGCAAAACATTCAGTACTTC
CASSGRTTGEVRQNIQYF
>few|TRBV5-1|TRBJ2-1|-
TGCGCCAGCAGCTTGGAACGGGGACGCTTTTACAATGAGCAGTTCTTC
CASSLERGRFYNEQFF
>many|TRBV10-3|TRBJ1-5|-
TGTGCCATCAGCGAACGTACAGGGTCCGTCGCCAATCAGCCCCAGCATTTT
CAISERTGSVANQPQHF
>-|TRBV11-3|TRBJ1-2|TRBD1
TGTGCCAGCAGCCCCGGGACAGGGGGCGGATCTAACTATGGCTACACCTTC
CASSPGTGGGSNYGYTF
>-|TRBV19|TRBJ2-2|-
TGTGCCAGTAGTATTATCCCGGCCGTTCAGAACACCGGGGAGCTGTTTTTT
CASSIIPAVQNTGELFF
>few|TRBV10-3|TRBJ2-7|-
TGTGCCAGCAGTTACAGAGGGACCTACGAGCAGTACTTC
CASSYRGTYEQYF
>many|TRBV10-2|TRBJ2-3|TRBD2
TGCGCCAGCAGGCTAGCGGGAGCCGGCACAGATACGCAGTATTTT
CASRLAGAGTDTQYF
>-|TRBV14|TRBJ2-1|TRBD1
TGTGCCAGCAGCCTAGACAGGGGGCAGAGTGAGCAGTTCTTC
CASSLDRGQSEQFF
>many|TRBV4-1|TRBJ1-2|-
TGCGCCAGCAGCCAAGGAGTGGAGGAGAGCTATGGCTACACCTTC
CASSQGVEESYGYTF
>-|TRBV20-1|TRBJ2-5|TRBD1
TGCAGTGCTACCGGGACAGGGGGCCTTTTAGAGACCCAGTACTTC
CSATGTGGLLETQYF
>-|TRBV2|TRBJ2-7|-
TGTGCCACCAGAGATAGGGGACCCTACGAGCAGTACTTC
CATRDRGPYEQYF
>few|TRBV7-2|TRBJ2-1|TRBD2
TGTGCCAGCAGCTTAGCCCCGGGGGGGTACAATGAGCAGTTCTTC
CASSLAPGGYNEQFF
>-|TRBV11-1|TRBJ1-3|TRBD1
TGTGCCAGCAGCCTAACGACAGGGGATAGCGGAAACACCATATATTTT
CASSLTTGDSGNTIYF
>many|TRBV2|TRBJ2-7|-
TGTGCCAGCAGCAAGGATTATTACGAGCAGTACTTC
CASSKDYYEQYF
>-|TRBV20-1|TRBJ2-1|TRBD2
TGCAGTGCTAGATGGCTAGCGGGGAATGAGCAGTTCTTC
CSARWLAGNEQFF
>-|TRBV2|TRBJ2-5|TRBD2
TGCGCCAGCAGTCAGACTAGCGGGGGTCTCCAAGAGACCCAGTACTTC
CASSQTSGGLQETQYF
>-|TRBV11-3|TRBJ2-1|TRBD1
TGTGCCAGCAGACCCGGACAGGGAAGTGAGCAGTTCTTC
CASRPGQGSEQFF
>-|TRBV7-3|TRBJ1-2|-
TGTGCCAGCAGCCAAGAGGGCCGGACACCACATAATGGCTACACCTTC
CASSQEGRTPHNGYTF
>many|TRBV9|TRBJ1-6|-
TGTGCCAGCAGCGTAGCGGGTTTCGGTGGGATTGGGCCCCTCCACTTT
CASSVAGFGGIGPLHF
>-|TRBV29-1|TRBJ1-5|-
TGCAGCGTCGCAAACGCAGGGGTTCAGCCCCAGCATTTT
CSVANAGVQPQHF
>-|TRBV5-8|TRBJ2-7|TRBD2
TGTGCCAGCAGCAAAGCCCCTAGCGGGAGTCTGCTAGAGCAGTACTTC
CASSKAPSGSLLEQYF
>many|TRBV7-3|TRBJ1-1|-
TGTGCCAGCAGCTTAACAGGGGCCGTGGAAGCTTTCTTT
CASSLTGAVEAFF
>-|TRBV14|TRBJ2-5|TRBD2
TGTGCCAGCAGCCAAGATGAGGCTAGCGGGAGTTGGGGAGGAGAGACCCAGTACTTC
CASSQDEASGSWGGETQYF
>-|TRBV7-6|TRBJ2-1|TRBD2
TGTGCCAGCAGCTTATACGGGACTAGCGGACACAATGAGCAGTTCTTC
CASSLYGTSGHNEQFF
>-|TRBV7-6|TRBJ2-1|TRBD2
TGTGCCAGCAGCTCCCCTAAGACTAGCGGGGCGACCTACTCCTACAATGAGCAGTTCTTC
CASSSPKTSGATYSYNEQFF
>-|TRBV5-1|TRBJ1-1|TRBD1
TGCGCCAGCAGTCAACGGGACAGGGAAACTTTCTTT
CASSQRDRETFF
>many|TRBV6-1|TRBJ1-6|TRBD1
TGTGCCACCCATCGGACAGGGCAAAATTCACCCCTCCACTTT
CATHRTGQNSPLHF
>few|TRBV6-1|TRBJ1-4|-
TGTGCCAGCAGTGCAACTGGGACATCGAATGAAAAACTGTTTTTT
CASSATGTSNEKLFF
>few|TRBV4-1|TRBJ2-3|TRBD1
TGCGCCAGCAGCCAAGGGACCGGGACAGGGATAGCTGATACGCAGTATTTT
CASSQGTGTGIADTQYF
>-|TRBV6-2/TRBV6-3|TRBJ2-7|-
TGTGCCAGCAGTTGGTCCGGCTACGAGCAGTACTTC
CASSWSGYEQYF
>many|TRBV24-1|TRBJ2-1|TRBD2
TGTGCCACCAGTGAGACCGGGACTAGCGGGAGCAATGAGCAGTTCTTC
CATSETGTSGSNEQFF
>-|TRBV7-2|TRBJ1-3|-
TGTGCCAGCAGCTTGCGGAATGTATTTTCTGGAAACACCATATATTTT
CASSLRNVFSGNTIYF
>many|TRBV6-6|TRBJ2-7|-
TGTGCCAGCAGTTACTCCCAGGGCTACGAGCAGTACTTC
CASSYSQGYEQYF
>-|TRBV4-1|TRBJ1-2|-
TGCGCCAGCAGCATGGAGTTGGCGGGAGTGGTCGGCCACACCTTC
CASSMELAGVVGHTF
>many|TRBV29-1|TRBJ2-2|TRBD1
TGCAGCGCGGGACAGGGGGCAAAGGAGCTGTTTTTT
CSAGQGAKELFF
>-|TRBV7-2|TRBJ1-1|-
TGTGCCAGCAGCCAGGGGTGGGGCACTGAAGCTTTCTTT
CASSQGWGTEAFF
>many|TRBV5-1|TRBJ1-5|-
TGCGCCAGCAGCCCGGGGACGGGAGGGCATCAGCCCCAGCATTTT
CASSPGTGGHQPQHF
>few|TRBV20-1|TRBJ1-2|TRBD1
TGCAGTGCTAGAGCCGGTAGGACAGGGGGCTATGGCTACACCTTC
CSARAGRTGGYGYTF
>many|TRBV7-8|TRBJ1-1|-
TGTGCCAGCAGCTTAGACCGTGCTCGAACTGAAGCTTTCTTT
CASSLDRARTEAFF
>many|TRBV4-1|TRBJ2-7|-
TGCGCCAGCAGCATCGGACGGAAGGGAGGCGAGCAGTACTTC
CASSIGRKGGEQYF
>many|TRBV25-1|TRBJ2-7|-
TGTGCCAGCAGTGGTGGTGACATATCCTACGAGCAGTACTTC
CASSGGDISYEQYF
>many|TRBV2|TRBJ1-2|TRBD1
TGTGCCAGCAGTCGGGACAGGGACTTAGGTGGCTACACCTTC
CASSRDRDLGGYTF
>few|TRBV7-3|TRBJ2-3|TRBD2
TGTGCCAGCAGCCAAACTAGCGGGAGTGATGCAGATACGCAGTATTTT
CASSQTSGSDADTQYF
>-|TRBV2|TRBJ2-7|-
TGCGCCAGCAGCCAAGAAAGGCCAGGGTCCTACGAGCAGTACTTC
CASSQERPGSYEQYF
>few|TRBV2|TRBJ2-2|TRBD1
TGTGCCAGCACATTGGGACAGGGCTGGGCAACCGGGGAGCTGTTTTTT
CASTLGQGWATGELFF
>-|TRBV12-3/TRBV12-4|TRBJ2-3|-
TGTGCCAGCAGTTTAGGAGGAGGCAGAGATACGCAGTATTTT
CASSLGGGRDTQYF
>-|TRBV19|TRBJ1-1|TRBD1
TGTGCCAGTAGTATAGATGGGACAGGGGGCAGAGCCTTCTTT
CASSIDGTGGRAFF
>few|TRBV5-1|TRBJ2-2|-
TGCGCCAGCAGCTTGGCCCGGTTGGGAACCGGGGAGCTGTTTTTT
CASSLARLGTGELFF
>many|TRBV5-1|TRBJ2-7|-
TGCGCCAGCAGCCCGGCGGGCCTAGCGTCCTACGAGCAGTACTTC
CASSPAGLASYEQYF
>-|TRBV19|TRBJ2-5|TRBD1
TGTGCCAGTAAAACAGGGGCGAGCAATCAGCCCCAGTACTTC
CASKTGASNQPQYF
>many|TRBV29-1|TRBJ2-5|TRBD1
TGCAGCGGCCGACAGGGGCGCGGGATAGAGACCCAGTACTTC
CSGRQGRGIETQYF
>-|TRBV7-8|TRBJ1-4|-
TGTGCCAGCAGCTTAGTGTCTGGAGGCAATGAAAAACTGTTTTTT
CASSLVSGGNEKLFF